These 29 T cell receptor beta chains share one sample of origin, sequenced in a study of PD-1 blockade in classical Hodgkin lymphoma. As for time point: cycle 4 day 1 (C4D1), after six to seven weeks of nivolumab. Autologous stem cell transplantation was followed by relapse in every patient, and brentuximab vedotin exposure varied. Repertoires were generated with immunoSEQ multiplex PCR, while TCRdb's copy carries only in-frame clones and drops some. The table records tens of thousands of clones, about three quarters of them present only once. The source material was peripheral blood mononuclear cells (PBMCs), sampled before the fourth cycle of nivolumab. The receptor set was obtained from a human donor with classical Hodgkin lymphoma.

V gene TRBV6-1 combines with J gene TRBJ1-5; TRBD1 is a possible D gene (6 bases). The CDR3 covers 14 residues. Trimming left V 2 bases short and J 6 bases short, with 11 bases between. Germline values: CDR1 MNHNS, CDR2 SASEGT. CDR3 sequence reads: CASSEYRGPQPQHF. In DNA, the CDR3 is TGTGCCAGCAGTGAATACCGGGGGCCTCAGCCCCAGCATTTT.

CDR3 sequence: CASSSPRQGGTYEQYF. The DNA of the CDR3 is TGTGCCAGCAGTTCACCGAGACAGGGGGGCACCTACGAGCAGTACTTC. This chain joins TRBV27 and TRBJ2-7, with 9 bases aligning to TRBD1. CDR1 is MNHEY and CDR2 is SMNVEV in the germline V gene (reference sequence). V gave up 4 bases and J gave up 2 bases; unmatched junction bases: 9. The CDR3 consists of 16 residues.

The chain has TRBV19 and TRBJ2-7, with 9 bases identical to TRBD1. Trimming took 6 bases from V and 2 from J; bases not matched to a gene: 11. CDR1 and CDR2 from the germline V gene are LNHDA and SQIVND (reference sequence). This CDR3 spans 16 amino acids. The CDR3 sequence is CASSLFAGTGTYEQYF. CDR3 in DNA: TGTGCCAGTAGCCTCTTCGCCGGGACAGGGACCTACGAGCAGTACTTC.

In DNA form, the CDR3 reads TGTGCCAGCAGCTTGTCCGGGACAGGGCGTCATCAGCCCCAGCATTTT. Translation: CASSLSGTGRHQPQHF. The chain couples TRBV5-6 to TRBJ1-5; 9 nucleotides line up with TRBD1. V was pared by 1 base and J by 5 bases, with 7 bases of the junction left unmatched. Germline CDR1 and CDR2: SGHDT and YYEEEE. CDR3 size: 16 residues.

The chain couples TRBV5-1 to TRBJ1-1; no clear D. Germline V CDR1 and CDR2: SGHRS, YFSETQ. V was trimmed by 2 bases and J by 7 bases, leaving 15 bases between them. The CDR3 is 14 residues long. CDR3 sequence: CASSLVWGTSEAFF. The CDR3 DNA reads TGCGCCAGCAGCTTAGTTTGGGGAACGAGTGAAGCTTTCTTT.

In its sample, this clone ranks as medium-sized (0.01 to 0.1%). V gene TRBV7-3 combines with J gene TRBJ2-2; perhaps D is TRBD1 or TRBD2 (5 bases each). The CDR3 has 17 residues. V was cut by 1 base and J by 4 bases, with 16 bases left in between. Germline V lookup: CDR1 SGHTA, CDR2 FQGTGA. Here the CDR3 reads CASSLNSKGPSTGELFF. The CDR3 coding sequence is TGTGCCAGCAGCTTAAACTCTAAGGGACCGAGCACCGGGGAGCTGTTTTTT.

The gene calls are TRBV6-5 and TRBJ1-1; D might be TRBD1 (6 bases). The CDR3 runs to 12 residues. Trimming took off 5 bases at V and 14 bases at J, with 18 bases between the two ends. Looked up from germline, CDR1 is MNHEY and CDR2 is SVGAGI. CDR3 in DNA: TGTGCCAGCAGTCCCAGTGGGACAAGGGGCTTCTTT. It codes for CASSPSGTRGFF.

Only a few counts were recorded for this clone. V usage is TRBV10-3 and J usage is TRBJ1-2; no clear D. Germline-derived CDR1 and CDR2 are ENHRY and SYGVKD. This CDR3 contains 11 residues. V was clipped by 6 bases and J by 7 bases, with 9 bases between them. CDR3 bases: TGTGCCATCAGGGACGAAGGTGGCTACACCTTC. Amino acids: CAIRDEGGYTF.

The chain combines TRBV19 with TRBJ2-5; 8 bases line up with TRBD2. The CDR3 consists of 15 residues. Germline V gene data show CDR1 as LNHDA and CDR2 as SQIVND (reference sequence). The V gene end was trimmed by 5 bases and the J gene end by 5 bases; junction bases not matched to a gene: 10. DNA of the CDR3: TGTGCCAGTAGTCAGGATAGCGGGGCGTGGGAGACCCAGTACTTC. Its protein product is CASSQDSGAWETQYF.

The J gene is TRBJ1-2, the V gene TRBV2; TRBD1 aligns across 12 bases. The CDR3 is made up of 15 amino acids. V was clipped by 6 bases and J by 3 bases; unmatched bases: 5. From germline, CDR1 is SNHLY and CDR2 FYNNEI. The CDR3 nucleotides read TGTGCCAGCAGGGGGGGACAGGGGGCTGACTATGGCTACACCTTC. This translates into CASRGGQGADYGYTF.

The chain joins TRBV11-2 to TRBJ1-4; the D gene is possibly TRBD1 (5 bases). V lost 0 bases and J lost 4, with 21 bases in between. CDR1 is SGHAT, CDR2 FQNNGV, per germline. The CDR3 has 19 residues. The DNA for the CDR3 is TGTGCCAGCAGCTTAGACTGGGCCCATCAAGGGGCGTATAATGAAAAACTGTTTTTT. It is translated as CASSLDWAHQGAYNEKLFF.

The chain couples TRBV30 to TRBJ1-2; D uncertain. Germline V gene data show CDR1 as GTSNPN and CDR2 as SVGIG (reference sequence). CDR3 length: 12 amino acids. V gave up 4 bases and J gave up 2 bases, with 8 bases separating them. The CDR3 spells CAWTDLNYGYTF. CDR3 DNA: TGTGCCTGGACAGATCTAAACTATGGCTACACCTTC.

This chain links TRBV4-2 with TRBJ1-5; no firm D call. CDR3 length: 17 amino acids. The germline CDR1 and CDR2 sequences are LGHNA and YNFKEQ. Trimming cost V 0 bases and J 5 bases, with 17 bases left between them. The CDR3 nucleotides read TGTGCCAGCAGCCAAGATCCGTCCCGGGAAACCTATCAGCCCCAGCATTTT. It is translated as CASSQDPSRETYQPQHF.

J is TRBJ2-3 and V is TRBV14; D ambiguous. Trimming removed 1 base at V and 4 bases at J, with 6 bases between. Germline V gene lookup returns CDR1 SGHDN and CDR2 FVKESK. This CDR3 is built from 13 residues. The CDR3 spells CASSQGSPDTQYF. The CDR3 DNA reads as TGTGCCAGCAGCCAAGGTAGCCCAGATACGCAGTATTTT.

This chain joins TRBV6-5 and TRBJ1-2; a possible D gene is TRBD1 (5 bases). Germline V gene sequence: CDR1 MNHEY, CDR2 SVGAGI. The CDR3 runs 15 residues. V dropped 2 bases and J dropped 4 bases, with 14 bases sitting between them. The CDR3 region is CASSYGASFSYGYTF. CDR3 coding DNA: TGTGCCAGCAGTTACGGGGCCAGTTTTTCCTATGGCTACACCTTC.

The gene calls are TRBV12-5 and TRBJ2-5; a possible D gene is TRBD1 (5 bases). Trimming removed 11 bases from V and 5 bases from J, with 12 bases in between. From germline, CDR1 is LGHNT and CDR2 FRNRAP. CDR3 length: 11 residues. CDR3 sequence reads: CASRVGETQYF. CDR3 coding DNA: TGTGCTTCCAGGGTGGGCGAGACCCAGTACTTC.

This clone came up a few times. J is TRBJ2-7 and V is TRBV7-9, with D perhaps TRBD2 (5 bases). The CDR3 consists of 11 residues. CDR1 SEHNR and CDR2 FQNEAQ come from the germline V gene (reference sequence). Trimming removed 5 bases from V and 5 bases from J, with 7 bases in between. The CDR3, as DNA: TGTGCCAGCAGCGAGAGGGACGAGCAGTACTTC. Translated: CASSERDEQYF.

This clone has only a few counts. The chain uses TRBV7-9 and TRBJ1-1; 8 bases match TRBD1. CDR1 is SEHNR, CDR2 FQNEAQ, per germline (reference sequence). This CDR3 is 13 amino acids long. The ends lost 5 bases at V and 4 bases at J; junction bases unmatched: 3. The CDR3 reads CASSITGGTEAFF. The CDR3 coding sequence is TGTGCCAGCAGCATTACAGGGGGCACTGAAGCTTTCTTT.

The chain joins TRBV19 to TRBJ1-5; D possibly corresponds to TRBD1 (6 bases). Deletions cut 8 bases from V and 4 bases from J, with 12 bases between. This CDR3 spans 13 amino acids. Germline loops: CDR1 LNHDA, CDR2 SQIVND (reference sequence). As DNA, the CDR3 is TGTGCCAGTTCGAGGGACACTAATCAGCCCCAGCATTTT. It is translated as CASSRDTNQPQHF. Filled out from reference TRBV19 and TRBJ1-5, the complete variable domain reads DGGITQSPKYLFRKEGQNVTLSCEQNLNHDAMYWYRQDPGQGLRLIYYSQIVNDFQKGDIAEGYSVSREKKESFPLTVTSAQKNPTAFYLCASSRDTNQPQHFGDGTRLSIL.

This clone is judged medium-sized (0.01 to 0.1%). The chain links TRBV7-2 to TRBJ2-7; D possibly uses TRBD1 or TRBD2 (5 bases each). Germline CDR1 reads SGHTA; CDR2 reads FQGNSA. The CDR3 consists of 15 residues. The V end was cut by 5 bases, the J end by 4 bases, with 18 bases between. The CDR3 coding sequence is TGTGCCAGCAGCCCCGGTGGGACGGAGGTTTACGAGCAGTACTTC. Translation gives CASSPGGTEVYEQYF. The whole variable domain, remainder taken from reference TRBV7-2 and TRBJ2-7, is GAGVSQSPSNKVTEKGKDVELRCDPISGHTALYWYRQSLGQGLEFLIYFQGNSAPDKSGLPSDRFSAERTGGSVSTLTIQRTQQEDSAVYLCASSPGGTEVYEQYFGPGTRLTVT.

V and J are TRBV7-6 and TRBJ1-4; D ambiguous. Trimming shortened V by 5 bases and J by 5 bases, and 9 bases separated the two germline ends. Per the germline V gene, CDR1 is SGHVS and CDR2 is FNYEAQ. This CDR3 has 13 residues. The CDR3 bases are TGTGCCAGCAGCAGGACGTCGAATGAAAAACTGTTTTTT. As protein: CASSRTSNEKLFF.

This clone was seen many times. The chain uses TRBV7-2 and TRBJ2-7; 8 bases line up with TRBD1. The CDR3 covers 15 residues. CDR1 and CDR2 (germline): SGHTA, FQGNSA. With 4 bases clipped from V and 6 bases from J, the junction kept 11 bases outside the gene matches. CDR3 sequence: CASSSQGAAVSEQYF. The CDR3 nucleotides are TGTGCCAGCAGCTCCCAGGGGGCCGCGGTATCCGAGCAGTACTTC.

The chain employs TRBV6-5 and TRBJ2-7; 7 bases match TRBD1. CDR3 length: 15 residues. Germline loops: CDR1 MNHEY, CDR2 SVGAGI. J lost 5 bases, V lost 5 bases, and 12 bases had no gene match. CDR3 region: CASSARQGMSDEQYF. The CDR3 DNA follows: TGTGCCAGCAGTGCCCGACAGGGAATGAGCGACGAGCAGTACTTC.

This clone was seen a few times. The rearrangement links TRBV30 to TRBJ1-1; 7 nucleotides agree with TRBD1. The V segment lost 5 bases and the J segment 2 bases; nucleotides outside the gene matches: 2. Per germline, CDR1 GTSNPN and CDR2 SVGIG (reference sequence). The CDR3 consists of 12 residues. The CDR3 nucleotides read TGTGCCTGGGACAGGGCCAACACTGAAGCTTTCTTT. It encodes CAWDRANTEAFF.

This sequence joins TRBV11-3 and TRBJ1-1, with D unclear. V was shortened by 3 bases and J by 1 base, with 6 bases between the two germline ends. The V gene's germline CDR1 is SGHNT and CDR2 YENEEA. The CDR3 has 13 residues. CDR3 nucleotide sequence: TGTGCCAGCAGCTTTACAGAGAACACTGAAGCTTTCTTT. Protein sequence: CASSFTENTEAFF.

With respect to this clone: The sample holds other DNA sequences that translate to the same CDR3. The V call is TRBV19, the J call TRBJ2-1; D may be TRBD1 (5 bases). Germline V gene data show CDR1 as LNHDA and CDR2 as SQIVND (reference sequence). With 1 base removed from V and 4 bases from J, the gap between germline ends came to 5 bases. The CDR3 has 13 residues. The CDR3 bases are TGTGCCAGTAGTATAGGACAGTACAATGAGCAGTTCTTC. Protein product: CASSIGQYNEQFF.

V is TRBV14 and J is TRBJ1-2, with no clear D. Per germline, CDR1 SGHDN and CDR2 FVKESK. The ends were cut back, 1 base at V and 4 bases at J, with 13 bases in the middle. This CDR3 is built from 15 residues. In nucleotides, the CDR3 is TGTGCCAGCAGCCAAGTATTAGGGCCAGGCTATGGCTACACCTTC. It specifies CASSQVLGPGYGYTF.

This clone has just one count. The CDR3: CASSRTLGYNSPLHF. The CDR3 coding sequence is TGTGCCAGCAGTCGGACCCTGGGGTATAATTCACCCCTCCACTTT. The chain couples TRBV6-5 to TRBJ1-6; no clear D. Trimming removed 5 bases from V and 4 bases from J, with 12 bases in between. CDR3 size: 15 residues. From germline, CDR1 is MNHEY and CDR2 SVGAGI.

V gene TRBV18 combines with J gene TRBJ1-5; a possible D gene is TRBD1 (5 bases). The CDR3 sequence is 14 residues long. V was shortened by 3 bases and J by 4 bases, with 10 bases between the two germline ends. The germline V gene has CDR1 KGHSH and CDR2 LQKENI. This CDR3 reads CASSPTTDNQPQHF. The CDR3 nucleotides read TGTGCCAGCTCACCTACGACAGATAATCAGCCCCAGCATTTT.